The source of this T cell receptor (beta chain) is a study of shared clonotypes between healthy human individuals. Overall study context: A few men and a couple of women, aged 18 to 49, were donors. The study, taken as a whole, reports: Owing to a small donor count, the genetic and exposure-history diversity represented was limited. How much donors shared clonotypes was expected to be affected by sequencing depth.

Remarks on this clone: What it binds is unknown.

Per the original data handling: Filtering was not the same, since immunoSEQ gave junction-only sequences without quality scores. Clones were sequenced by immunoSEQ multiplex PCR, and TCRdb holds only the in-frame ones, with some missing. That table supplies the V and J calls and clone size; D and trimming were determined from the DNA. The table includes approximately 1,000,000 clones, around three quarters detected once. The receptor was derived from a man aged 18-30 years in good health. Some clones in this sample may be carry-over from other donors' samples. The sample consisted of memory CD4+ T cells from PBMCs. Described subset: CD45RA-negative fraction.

The DNA for the CDR3 is TGTGCCTGGAGCAGCGGGAGAAAGACCCAGTACTTC. As protein: CAWSSGRKTQYF. The chain uses TRBV30 and TRBJ2-5; 8 nucleotides align to TRBD2. Germline V lookup: CDR1 GTSNPN, CDR2 SVGIG (reference sequence). The ends lost 3 bases at V and 6 bases at J; junction bases unmatched: 3. The CDR3 is made up of 12 amino acids.